These T cell receptor beta chains were read from a single sample in a study of PD-1 blockade in classical Hodgkin lymphoma. Sequenced by immunoSEQ multiplex PCR; TCRdb stores in-frame clones only, minus some. This table holds over 70,000 clones, around nine tenths found once. This specimen was peripheral blood mononuclear cells (PBMCs), taken before the fourth cycle of nivolumab. Receptors were obtained from a human donor with classical Hodgkin lymphoma. Both conserved end residues are part of each CDR3. D genes are given only for firm matches. Part of the rows lack a size; the others show once, few, many or a class for expanded clones.

clone_size j_call v_call d_call cdr3_aa cdr3_nt
few TRBJ2-5 TRBV7-6 . CASSPERGLGETQYF TGTGCCAGCAGCCCTGAACGGGGGCTCGGGGAGACCCAGTACTTC
. TRBJ2-7 TRBV10-1 TRBD1 CASSSGTVSYEQYF TGCGCCAGCAGCTCTGGGACAGTCTCCTACGAGCAGTACTTC
. TRBJ2-7 TRBV7-9 . CASSLALEQYF TGTGCCAGCAGCCTAGCCCTGGAGCAGTACTTC
few TRBJ2-7 TRBV6-1 . CASSEWNSPAYEQYF TGTGCCAGCAGTGAATGGAACAGCCCCGCCTACGAGCAGTACTTC
. TRBJ2-4 TRBV7-9 . CASSLTAELNIQYF TGTGCCAGCAGCTTAACTGCAGAATTAAACATTCAGTACTTC
. TRBJ2-5 TRBV21-1 . CASSNGAQLHQLEETQYF TGTGCCAGCAGCAATGGGGCCCAACTCCACCAACTGGAGGAGACCCAGTACTTC
. TRBJ1-4 TRBV30 . CAWSGPGGEEEKLFF TGTGCCTGGAGTGGCCCCGGGGGGGAGGAGGAAAAACTGTTTTTT
few TRBJ1-3 TRBV7-9 TRBD1 CASTLGGSGFSGNTIYF TGTGCCAGCACCCTAGGGGGCAGCGGGTTCTCTGGAAACACCATATATTTT
. TRBJ2-6 TRBV28 . CASSPHLGQGANVLTF TGTGCCAGCAGTCCCCACCTGGGGCAAGGGGCCAACGTCCTGACTTTC
. TRBJ2-3 TRBV10-3 . CAISASVEDTQYF TGTGCCATCAGTGCTTCCGTAGAAGATACGCAGTATTTT
. TRBJ2-1 TRBV14 . CASSHPRGLYNEQFF TGTGCCAGCAGCCATCCCCGGGGGCTATACAATGAGCAGTTCTTC
. TRBJ2-3 TRBV28 . CASSSRTETDTQYF TGTGCCAGCAGTTCCCGCACGGAAACAGATACGCAGTATTTT
. TRBJ1-3 TRBV5-6 . CASKDPGLAIYF TGTGCCAGCAAGGATCCGGGGCTGGCCATATATTTT
. TRBJ1-1 TRBV19 TRBD1 CACGTGNTEAFF TGTGCCTGCGGGACAGGGAACACTGAAGCTTTCTTT
. TRBJ1-3 TRBV6-5 . CASSYRGVGNTIYF TGTGCCAGCAGTTACAGGGGAGTCGGAAACACCATATATTTT
. TRBJ2-7 TRBV6-5 TRBD1 CASSYSEQGAYEQYF TGTGCCAGCAGTTACTCAGAACAGGGGGCCTACGAGCAGTACTTC
. TRBJ1-1 TRBV28 TRBD1 CASSYRGRTEAFF TGTGCCAGCAGTTACAGGGGACGGACTGAAGCTTTCTTT
. TRBJ2-2 TRBV14 . CASSQDLAGINTGELFF TGTGCCAGCAGCCAAGATCTGGCCGGTATAAACACCGGGGAGCTGTTTTTT
few TRBJ1-1 TRBV7-9 TRBD1 CASSLTGVATEAFF TGTGCCAGCAGCTTGACAGGGGTAGCCACTGAAGCTTTCTTT
. TRBJ2-7 TRBV6-1 . CASSEAKLFGSRSYEQYF TGTGCCAGCAGTGAAGCAAAATTATTCGGCAGCCGCTCCTACGAGCAGTACTTC
. TRBJ2-1 TRBV11-2 . CASSLVTRGHEQFF TGTGCCAGCAGCTTAGTGACCCGGGGGCATGAGCAGTTCTTC
once TRBJ1-1 TRBV28 . CASSLRQFFMNTEAFF TGTGCCAGCAGTTTAAGGCAGTTCTTTATGAACACTGAAGCTTTCTTT
once TRBJ2-7 TRBV14 TRBD1 CASSHRTGGFYEQYF TGTGCCAGCAGCCATAGGACAGGGGGCTTCTACGAGCAGTACTTC
once TRBJ1-1 TRBV7-9 . CASSLVRTENTEAFF TGTGCCAGCAGCTTAGTAAGGACGGAGAACACTGAAGCTTTCTTT
once TRBJ2-5 TRBV27 . CASSLVSGRTQYF TGTGCCAGCAGTTTGGTGTCAGGTCGGACCCAGTACTTC
. TRBJ1-6 TRBV19 . CASSITPGAPLHF TGTGCCAGTAGTATAACGCCGGGCGCACCCCTCCACTTT
. TRBJ2-1 TRBV7-9 TRBD1 CASSIRDRGYNEQFF TGTGCCAGCAGCATCCGGGACAGGGGGTACAATGAGCAGTTCTTC
. TRBJ2-7 TRBV7-9 . CASSLALGSTYEQYF TGTGCCAGCAGCTTAGCTTTGGGCAGCACCTACGAGCAGTACTTC
. TRBJ2-2 TRBV10-3 . CAISRQGELFF TGTGCCATCAGTAGACAGGGGGAGCTGTTTTTT
. TRBJ1-4 TRBV4-1 TRBD1 CASSQGWDRGQGEKLFF TGCGCCAGCAGCCAGGGATGGGACAGGGGGCAGGGTGAAAAACTGTTTTTT
. TRBJ2-3 TRBV29-1 . CSVVRNIGGLVDTQYF TGCAGCGTTGTCCGGAACATTGGGGGGCTGGTAGATACGCAGTATTTT